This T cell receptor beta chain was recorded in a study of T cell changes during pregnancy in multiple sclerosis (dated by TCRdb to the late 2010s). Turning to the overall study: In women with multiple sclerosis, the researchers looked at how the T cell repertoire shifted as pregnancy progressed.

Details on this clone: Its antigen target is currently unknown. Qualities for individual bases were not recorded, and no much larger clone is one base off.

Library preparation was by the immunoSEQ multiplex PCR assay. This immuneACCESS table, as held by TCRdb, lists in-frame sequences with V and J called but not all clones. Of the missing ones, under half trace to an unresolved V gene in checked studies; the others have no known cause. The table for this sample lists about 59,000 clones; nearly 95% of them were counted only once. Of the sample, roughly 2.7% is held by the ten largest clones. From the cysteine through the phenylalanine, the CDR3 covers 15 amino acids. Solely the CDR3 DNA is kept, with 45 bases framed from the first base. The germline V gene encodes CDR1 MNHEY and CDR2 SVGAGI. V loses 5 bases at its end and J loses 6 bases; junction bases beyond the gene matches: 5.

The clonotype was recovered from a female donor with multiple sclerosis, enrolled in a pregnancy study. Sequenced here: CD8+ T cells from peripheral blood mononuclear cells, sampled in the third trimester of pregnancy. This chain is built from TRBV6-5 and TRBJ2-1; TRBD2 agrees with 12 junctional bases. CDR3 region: CASSPTSGRINEQFF. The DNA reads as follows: TGTGCCAGCAGTCCGACTAGCGGGAGAATCAATGAGCAGTTCTTC.